This T cell receptor beta chain was retrieved from a study of blood T cell repertoires in COVID-19. Study overall: From T cells, B-cell-depleted T cells, or PBMCs came the material, which was cDNA or gDNA.

TCRdb's table, derived via immunoSEQ multiplex PCR, lists solely in-frame clones and lacks some. The sample shows some 99,000 clones, roughly 84% of them seen only once. V lost 3 bases and J lost 7; bases outside the gene matches: 9. CDR3 length: 15 residues. Germline assignment: CDR1 SEHNR and CDR2 FQNEAQ (reference sequence). The V and J genes are TRBV7-9 and TRBJ2-5, with TRBD1 matching over 9 bases. Material for sequencing was peripheral blood. The receptor was isolated from a woman aged 50 to 65 with acute or convalescent COVID-19. CDR3 nucleotide sequence: TGTGCCAGCAGCTTCCTGACAGGGGGAATAGGGACCCAGTACTTC. Encoded protein: CASSFLTGGIGTQYF.